Listed here is a single TCR beta chain. Its antigen is unidentified. Germline lookup yields CDR1 SGHTA and CDR2 FQGNSA. The CDR3 is made up of 13 amino acids. PCR was performed using 60 Vbeta and 13 Jbeta primers. In the source study's methods: Unique TCR beta chains numbered approximately 80 million in a later analysis, with roughly 10 million shared. Produced via immunoSEQ multiplex PCR; TCRdb's table is partial and in-frame only. V and J calls plus clone size are reproduced from that table; the DNA served to infer D and trimming. This sample has 190,000 or so clones, with 75% to 90% found just once. The source of the sample is a study of cytomegalovirus exposure and HLA in healthy donors. Study outcomes and limitations: Earlier analysis looked at TCR beta V segments, and most were productive about 87% or about 30% of the time.

This receptor was obtained from a man in his fifties in good health and CMV-seronegative. Material for sequencing was PBMCs. The chain carries TRBV7-2 and TRBJ2-5, with D hard to call. With the DNA end fitting TRBJ2-7 better, the J assignment may be wrong. CDR3 residues: CASSPMVSYEQYF. Written as DNA, the CDR3 is TGTGCCAGCAGCCCCATGGTATCCTACGAGCAGTACTTC.